This T cell receptor (beta chain) stems from a study of shared clonotypes between healthy human individuals. Across the whole study: Researchers assigned three CD4 naive, three CD4 memory, two CD8 naive and one CD8 memory plate to each donor.

An approximately 210 ng quantity of DNA, 32,000 or so T cell genomes, went into the sorted-subset replicate PCRs. Sequencing used immunoSEQ multiplex PCR; TCRdb keeps in-frame clones, though not all of them. This sample has around 2,000,000 clones; under 95% occur once, and the top ten carry roughly 1.8%. About this clone: The antigen is unknown.

With 1 base clipped from V and 3 bases from J, the junction kept 10 bases outside the gene matches. CDR1 and CDR2 from the germline V gene are SGHAT and FQNNGV. The CDR3 sequence is 17 residues long. Positively selected for CCR7, the CD45RO-negative cells used as naive CD8 cells excluded terminally differentiated effector memory CD45RA+ cells. The study's findings and limits: Sharing across four donors was highest in naive CD4 (roughly 5%) and lowest in memory CD8 (0.4%).

The receptor was isolated from a man aged 18 to 29 in good health. Some clones in this sample may be carry-over from other donors' samples. V is TRBV11-2 and J is TRBJ2-3, with TRBD2 identical over 7 bases. Sequencing used naive CD8+ T cells from PBMCs. The CDR3 sequence: CASSLAILGRPTDTQYF. The CDR3 DNA is TGTGCCAGCAGCTTAGCAATCCTCGGGAGGCCTACAGATACGCAGTATTTT.